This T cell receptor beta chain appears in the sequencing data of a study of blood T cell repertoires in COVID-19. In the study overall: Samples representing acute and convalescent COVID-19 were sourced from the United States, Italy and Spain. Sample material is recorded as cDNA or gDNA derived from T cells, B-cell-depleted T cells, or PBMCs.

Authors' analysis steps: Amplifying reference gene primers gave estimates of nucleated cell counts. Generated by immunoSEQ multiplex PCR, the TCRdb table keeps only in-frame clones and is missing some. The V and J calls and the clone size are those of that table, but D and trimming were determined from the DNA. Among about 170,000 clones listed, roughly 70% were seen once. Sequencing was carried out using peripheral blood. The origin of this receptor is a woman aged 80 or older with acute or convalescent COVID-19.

The CDR3 region is CASSTFQTSWGSGQYF. CDR3 DNA sequence: TGTGCCAGCAGTACATTCCAGACTAGCTGGGGTTCGGGGCAGTACTTC. The V call is TRBV28, the J call TRBJ2-7; 7 nucleotides line up with TRBD2. This CDR3 is built from 16 residues. V trimming: 5 bases; J trimming: 9 bases; junction bases outside the gene matches: 19. The germline CDR1 and CDR2 sequences are MDHEN and SYDVKM.